These 18 T cell receptor beta chains share one sample of origin, sequenced in a study of T cells in Graves' hyperthyroidism and ophthalmopathy. TCR beta CDR3 regions were amplified from RNA. The primer set for the first-round RT-PCR of the TCR CDR3 was HTBI. In TCRdb, the multiplex PCR reads were re-called with MiXCR into one record per CDR3 protein. The data hold about 590,000 distinct CDR3 sequences, with around 16% observed a single time. Sequences were obtained from blood. The receptor source for this set is a young woman with Graves' hyperthyroidism.

The chain uses TRBV19 and TRBJ2-1; D is undetermined. Germline values: CDR1 LNHDA, CDR2 SQIVND (reference sequence). V lost 3 bases to trimming and J lost 0 bases, with 6 bases between them. The CDR3 spans 14 residues. The CDR3, as DNA: TGTGCCAGTAGTATTAAGGCCTCCTACAATGAGCAGTTCTTC. Encoded protein: CASSIKASYNEQFF.

The sample holds many counts of this clonotype. CDR3 sequence: CASRPSAAGGGTGELFF. The DNA of the CDR3 is TGTGCCAGCAGGCCTTCGGCGGCGGGAGGCGGCACCGGGGAGCTGTTTTTT. The J gene is TRBJ2-2, the V gene TRBV11-2, with 8 positions matching TRBD2. This CDR3 is 17 amino acids long. V shed 6 bases and J 4 bases; nucleotides not matched to a gene: 13. The germline CDR1 and CDR2 sequences are SGHAT and FQNNGV.

This clonotype was observed at least ten times. The rearrangement links TRBV2 to TRBJ1-6; unclear D gene. Germline V gene sequence: CDR1 SNHLY, CDR2 FYNNEI. Trimming removed 3 bases from V and 8 bases from J, with 14 bases in between. The CDR3 has 15 residues. In DNA form, the CDR3 reads TGTGCCAGCAGTGATGGCAGGACGGCACATTCACCCCTCCACTTT. As protein: CASSDGRTAHSPLHF. The entire variable domain, with the rest obtained from reference TRBV2 and TRBJ1-6, is as follows: EPEVTQTPSHQVTQMGQEVILRCVPISNHLYFYWYRQILGQKVEFLVSFYNNEISEKSEIFDDQFSVERPDGSNFTLKIRSTKLEDSAMYFCASSDGRTAHSPLHFGNGTRLTVT.

This sequence joins TRBV29-1 and TRBJ1-2; D not certain. V was pared by 3 bases and J by 5 bases, with 10 bases between. Germline loops: CDR1 SQVTM, CDR2 ANQGSEA. CDR3 length: 12 amino acids. CDR3 nucleotides: TGCAGCGTTGATCGGCAGACTTATGGCTACACCTTC. This gives the protein CSVDRQTYGYTF.

This clonotype occurred many times. V is TRBV11-2 and J is TRBJ2-7; D is undetermined. The ends were cut back, 0 bases at V and 4 bases at J, with 4 bases in the middle. The CDR3 is 12 residues long. In germline, CDR1 is SGHAT, CDR2 FQNNGV. CDR3 DNA sequence: TGTGCCAGCAGCTTAGATCAATACGAGCAGTACTTC. Residues: CASSLDQYEQYF.

The table lists this clonotype with a few counts. The chain has TRBV20-1 and TRBJ2-4, with TRBD2 identical over 9 bases. Germline V gene lookup returns CDR1 DFQATT and CDR2 SNEGSKA (reference sequence). V was clipped by 0 bases and J by 0 bases; unmatched bases: 6. The CDR3 extends over 17 amino acids. The CDR3 DNA reads as TGCAGTGCTAGAGAAGTTCTAGCGGGGCTAGCCAAAAACATTCAGTACTTC. Encoded protein: CSAREVLAGLAKNIQYF.

This clonotype was detected ten times or more. The chain employs TRBV7-8 and TRBJ2-7; D ambiguous. CDR1 is SGHVS and CDR2 is FQNEAQ in the germline V gene. The CDR3 extends over 17 amino acids. The germline V and J ends were trimmed by 2 bases and 0 bases, with 17 bases remaining between them. The CDR3 nucleotides are TGTGCCAGCAGCTTAAATGTTCTAGTGGCCACCTCCTACGAGCAGTACTTC. As protein: CASSLNVLVATSYEQYF.

This clonotype has ten or more counts. V is TRBV2 and J is TRBJ1-2, with D possibly being TRBD1 (6 bases). The V end lost 5 bases, the J end lost 8 bases, and 18 bases lay between the germline ends. The CDR3 covers 14 residues. Germline CDR1 reads SNHLY; CDR2 reads FYNNEI. The CDR3 spells CASSRDIGTLGYTF. The CDR3 region has the DNA TGTGCCAGCAGTAGGGACATCGGGACTCTCGGCTACACCTTC.

This rearrangement joins TRBV28 to TRBJ1-1; 10 nucleotides line up with TRBD1. The CDR3 consists of 16 residues. CDR1 is MDHEN and CDR2 is SYDVKM in the germline V gene. The trim removed 6 bases at V and 1 base at J, leaving 8 bases unmatched. The CDR3 reads CASREAGQGRNTEAFF. The CDR3 DNA is TGTGCCAGCAGGGAAGCGGGACAGGGGAGGAACACTGAAGCTTTCTTT. Supplemented by reference TRBV28 and TRBJ1-1, the full variable domain reads DVKVTQSSRYLVKRTGEKVFLECVQDMDHENMFWYRQDPGLGLRLIYFSYDVKMKEKGDIPEGYSVSREKKERFSLILESASTNQTSMYLCASREAGQGRNTEAFFGQGTRLTVV.

This clonotype was found many times. The V gene is TRBV7-3, the J gene TRBJ1-1; D not resolved. Trimming took off 5 bases at V and 0 bases at J, with 13 bases between the two ends. Per the germline V gene, CDR1 is SGHTA and CDR2 is FQGTGA. The CDR3 covers 15 residues. The CDR3 protein is CASSPGGFMNTEAFF. As DNA, the CDR3 is TGTGCCAGCAGCCCGGGTGGTTTTATGAACACTGAAGCTTTCTTT.

This clonotype was detected ten times or more. DNA for the CDR3: TGTGCCAGCTCACCACGACTAGCGGCCACGACGGAGACCCAGTACTTC. It is translated as CASSPRLAATTETQYF. The chain joins TRBV18 to TRBJ2-5, with 9 bases lining up with TRBD2. This CDR3 is built from 16 residues. Germline V lookup: CDR1 KGHSH, CDR2 LQKENI. V lost 1 base and J lost 5; bases outside the gene matches: 8. Looking up the rest from reference TRBV18 and TRBJ2-5 gives the full variable domain: NAGVMQNPRHLVRRRGQEARLRCSPMKGHSHVYWYRQLPEEGLKFMVYLQKENIIDESGMPKERFSAEFPKEGPSILRIQQVVRGDSAAYFCASSPRLAATTETQYFGPGTRLLVL.

This clonotype was seen at least ten times. The chain is built from TRBV5-6 and TRBJ1-1; D is ambiguous. This CDR3 comprises 13 residues. CDR1 SGHDT and CDR2 YYEEEE come from the germline V gene. Trimming pared 1 base from V and 1 base from J, leaving 5 bases between. The CDR3 coding sequence is TGTGCCAGCAGCTTGAGGCCGAACACTGAAGCTTTCTTT. It is translated as CASSLRPNTEAFF. The entire variable domain, with the rest obtained from reference TRBV5-6 and TRBJ1-1, is as follows: DAGVTQSPTHLIKTRGQQVTLRCSPKSGHDTVSWYQQALGQGPQFIFQYYEEEERQRGNFPDRFSGHQFPNYSSELNVNALLLGDSALYLCASSLRPNTEAFFGQGTRLTVV.

This chain connects TRBV13 to TRBJ2-5, with a tentative D call TRBD2 (6 bases). There are 15 residues in the CDR3. CDR1 and CDR2 from the germline V gene are PRHDT and FYEKMQ (reference sequence). V lost 3 bases and J lost 3, with 14 bases in between. As DNA, the CDR3 is TGTGCCAGCAGCTTTGGGAGGTTAGGGGAAGAGACCCAGTACTTC. Protein sequence: CASSFGRLGEETQYF.

This clonotype occurred a few times. V is TRBV5-1 and J is TRBJ2-7; D possibly matches TRBD1 or TRBD2 (5 bases each). The CDR3 has 15 amino acids. V was shortened by 0 bases and J by 5 bases, with 15 bases between the two germline ends. Germline CDR1 and CDR2: SGHRS and YFSETQ. This CDR3 is CASSLEGIFGDEQYF. The CDR3 DNA reads TGCGCCAGCAGCTTGGAGGGGATCTTCGGGGACGAGCAGTACTTC.

This clonotype was observed at least ten times. CDR3 bases: TGTGCCAGCAGCTTAGCGCCTAGCGGGATTATGGGAAGAGTTTTTGAGCAGTTCTTC. This codes for CASSLAPSGIMGRVFEQFF. V gene TRBV7-9 combines with J gene TRBJ2-1, with 9 bases lining up with TRBD2. Germline V gives CDR1 SEHNR, CDR2 FQNEAQ (reference sequence). This CDR3 contains 19 residues. V shed 0 bases, J shed 9 bases, and the junction held 18 bases outside the gene matches. The full variable domain, with the rest looked up from reference TRBV7-9 and TRBJ2-1, is DTGVSQNPRHKITKRGQNVTFRCDPISEHNRLYWYRQTLGQGPEFLTYFQNEAQLEKSRLLSDRFSAERPKGSFSTLEIQRTEQGDSAMYLCASSLAPSGIMGRVFEQFFGPGTRLTVL.

The sample holds many counts of this clonotype. The V and J genes are TRBV7-9 and TRBJ2-7; TRBD2 matches 8 bases. Germline V gene lookup returns CDR1 SEHNR and CDR2 FQNEAQ (reference sequence). The CDR3 extends over 15 amino acids. V shed 2 bases, J shed 1 base, and the junction held 4 bases outside the gene matches. In nucleotides, the CDR3 is TGTGCCAGCAGCTTATATAGCGGGACTTCCTACGAGCAGTACTTC. Translated, it gives CASSLYSGTSYEQYF.

The J gene is TRBJ1-1, the V gene TRBV19; D is unclear. Per the germline V gene, CDR1 is LNHDA and CDR2 is SQIVND (reference sequence). CDR3 length equals 14 residues. V dropped 8 bases and J dropped 0 bases, with 13 bases sitting between them. CDR3 bases: TGTGCCAGTGGGTACACGGTGATGAACACTGAAGCTTTCTTT. It translates to CASGYTVMNTEAFF.

This clonotype was observed many times. The CDR3 reads CASSLSYRGSVNYGYTF. The CDR3 DNA follows: TGTGCCAGCAGTTTATCATACAGGGGCTCGGTTAACTATGGCTACACCTTC. V is TRBV27 and J is TRBJ1-2, with 7 bases identical to TRBD1. The CDR3 spans 17 residues. V lost 0 bases and J lost 1; bases outside the gene matches: 8. Per the germline V gene, CDR1 is MNHEY and CDR2 is SMNVEV (reference sequence).